This TCR beta chain was sequenced for a study of blood T cell repertoires in COVID-19 (dated by TCRdb to about 2020). At the level of the whole study: Samples from collaborators originated in the United States, Italy and Spain and spanned both the acute and convalescent phases of COVID-19. The sample metadata nearly always contained a de-identified subject ID, COVID-19 status, age in years and sex. The dataset comprised deeply sampled blood TCRbeta repertoires from subjects exposed to, actively infected with, or recovered from COVID-19. The repertoires were released in a freely available public database intended as a resource for research on the immune response to SARS-CoV-2. Where HLA class I and class II types were available, the types were taken from metadata supplied by the sample provider, not from assay-based typing. Samples came from the ongoing ImmuneRACE study (first 160 participants) plus 1,254 subjects from 6 global collaborators. The material from the prospective study consisted of cDNA or gDNA derived from T cells, B-cell-depleted T cells, or PBMCs.

TCRbeta CDR3 regions were amplified from genomic DNA by means of the immunoSEQ Assay, a bias-controlled multiplex PCR. For the original study's pipeline: The number of nucleated cells in each sample was estimated by amplification of reference gene primers within the assay. Sequence reads were collapsed and filtered to measure the absolute abundance of every unique TCRbeta CDR3 rearrangement. For each sample, productive Simpson clonality was calculated by taking the square root of Simpson's diversity index across productive rearrangements. Not all clones reach the TCRdb copy of this immuneACCESS table, which keeps in-frame sequences only. Checked studies attribute under half of the gap to unresolved V genes and leave the rest unexplained. The V and J calls and clone size come from that table; D and trimming were worked out from the DNA. This sample is represented by approximately 250,000 clones; 75% to 90% of them were singletons. Around 4.5% of the sample goes to the ten largest clones.

The germline V gene (reference sequence) sets CDR1 to PRHDT and CDR2 to FYEKMQ. V loses 7 bases of germline sequence and J loses 0 bases, and the interval between the two ends is 6 bases. The CDR3 has 12 amino acids, counting the end cysteine and phenylalanine. The entry retains the CDR3 DNA only, 36 bases that are in frame from base 1. The paper as a whole reports these results and caveats: Clinical and demographic metadata were provided uncurated, with the amount varying by source and participant.

Another Seattle source contributed samples from volunteer blood donors who had recovered from COVID-19. The collaborating institutions used their own protocols to collect whole blood in K2EDTA tubes. For TCRbeta analysis, collaborators shipped samples as frozen whole blood, isolated PBMCs, or DNA extracted from either of those sample types. Turning to this clone: Its cognate antigen has yet to be identified. Base qualities are not recorded, but no much larger clone differs from it by a single base.

This TCR came from a man aged 60-69 years who had recovered from COVID-19. Material for sequencing was peripheral blood. The V and J genes are TRBV13 and TRBJ1-2; no confident D gene assignment can be made. The CDR3 is CASTRANYGYTF. The base sequence is TGTGCCAGCACGAGAGCTAACTATGGCTACACCTTC.